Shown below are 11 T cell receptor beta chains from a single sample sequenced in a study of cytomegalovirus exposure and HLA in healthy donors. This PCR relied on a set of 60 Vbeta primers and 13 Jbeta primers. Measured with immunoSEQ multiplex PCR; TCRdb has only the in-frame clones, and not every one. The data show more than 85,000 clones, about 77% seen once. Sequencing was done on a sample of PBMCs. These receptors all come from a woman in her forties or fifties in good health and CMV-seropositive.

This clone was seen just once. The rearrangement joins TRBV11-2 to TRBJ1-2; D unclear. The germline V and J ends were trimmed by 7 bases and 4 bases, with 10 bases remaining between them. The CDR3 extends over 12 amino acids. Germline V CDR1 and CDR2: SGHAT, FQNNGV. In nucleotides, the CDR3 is TGTGCCAGCAACCCGGAGGGCTATGGCTACACCTTC. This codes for CASNPEGYGYTF.

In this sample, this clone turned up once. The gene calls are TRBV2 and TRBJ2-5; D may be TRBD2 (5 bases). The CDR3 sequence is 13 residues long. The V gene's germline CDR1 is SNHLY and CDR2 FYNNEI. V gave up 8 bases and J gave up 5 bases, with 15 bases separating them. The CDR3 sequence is CASSVGLRETQYF. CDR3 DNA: TGTGCCAGCTCTGTTGGACTCAGGGAGACCCAGTACTTC. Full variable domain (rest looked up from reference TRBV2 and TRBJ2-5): EPEVTQTPSHQVTQMGQEVILRCVPISNHLYFYWYRQILGQKVEFLVSFYNNEISEKSEIFDDQFSVERPDGSNFTLKIRSTKLEDSAMYFCASSVGLRETQYFGPGTRLLVL.

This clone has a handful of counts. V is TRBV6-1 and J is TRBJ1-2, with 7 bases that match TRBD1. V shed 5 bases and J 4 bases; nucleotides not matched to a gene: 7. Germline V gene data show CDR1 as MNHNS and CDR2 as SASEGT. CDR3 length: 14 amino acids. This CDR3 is CASSLSRDSYGYTF. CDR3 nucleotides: TGTGCCAGCAGTCTCTCCCGGGACAGCTATGGCTACACCTTC.

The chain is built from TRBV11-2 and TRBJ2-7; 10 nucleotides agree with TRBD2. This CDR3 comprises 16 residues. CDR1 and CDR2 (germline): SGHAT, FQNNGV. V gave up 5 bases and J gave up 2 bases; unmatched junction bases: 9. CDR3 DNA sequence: TGTGCCAGCAGCCTTTTAGCGGGAGGTGAGACCTACGAGCAGTACTTC. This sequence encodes CASSLLAGGETYEQYF.

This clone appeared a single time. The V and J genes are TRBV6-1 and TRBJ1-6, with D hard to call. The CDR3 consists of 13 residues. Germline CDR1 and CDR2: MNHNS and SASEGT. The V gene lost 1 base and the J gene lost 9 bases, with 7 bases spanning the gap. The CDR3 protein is CASSEEEFSPLHF. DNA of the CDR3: TGTGCCAGCAGTGAAGAAGAGTTTTCACCCCTCCACTTT.

Here the CDR3 reads CASSFRDTSYEQYF. The CDR3 nucleotides are TGTGCCAGCAGCTTTCGGGACACCTCCTACGAGCAGTACTTC. J is TRBJ2-7 and V is TRBV7-8; the D gene is possibly TRBD1 (6 bases). This CDR3 contains 14 residues. Trimming left V 3 bases short and J 0 bases short, with 9 bases between. Germline CDR1 reads SGHVS; CDR2 reads FQNEAQ.

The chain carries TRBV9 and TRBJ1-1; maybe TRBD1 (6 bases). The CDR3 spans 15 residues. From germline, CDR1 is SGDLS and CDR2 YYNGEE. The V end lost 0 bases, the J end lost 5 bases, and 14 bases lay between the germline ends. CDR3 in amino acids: CASSVGTGGGTEAFF. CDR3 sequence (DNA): TGTGCCAGCAGCGTAGGCACGGGGGGCGGGACTGAAGCTTTCTTT.

CDR3: CASSSIDGYTF. CDR3 nucleotides: TGTGCCAGCAGCAGCATAGATGGCTACACCTTC. The chain recombines TRBV7-9 with TRBJ1-2; no clear D gene. The V gene's germline CDR1 is SEHNR and CDR2 FQNEAQ (reference sequence). This CDR3 spans 11 amino acids. V was shortened by 5 bases and J by 6 bases, with 7 bases between the two germline ends.

CDR3 coding DNA: TGCGCCAGCAGCCAAGTTGGGACAGGGGCGGGAAACACCATATATTTT. Translated: CASSQVGTGAGNTIYF. The chain has TRBV4-1 and TRBJ1-3; 10 bases line up with TRBD1. CDR3 size: 16 residues. Germline V gene lookup returns CDR1 MGHRA and CDR2 YSYEKL. The V and J ends lost 1 base and 4 bases, in that order; junction bases with no gene match: 4.

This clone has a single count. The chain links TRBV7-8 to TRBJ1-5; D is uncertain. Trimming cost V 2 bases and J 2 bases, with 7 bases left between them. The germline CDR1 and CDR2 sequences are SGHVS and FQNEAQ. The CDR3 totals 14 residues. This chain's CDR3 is CASSLMSGNQPQHF. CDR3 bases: TGTGCCAGCAGCTTAATGAGCGGCAATCAGCCCCAGCATTTT.

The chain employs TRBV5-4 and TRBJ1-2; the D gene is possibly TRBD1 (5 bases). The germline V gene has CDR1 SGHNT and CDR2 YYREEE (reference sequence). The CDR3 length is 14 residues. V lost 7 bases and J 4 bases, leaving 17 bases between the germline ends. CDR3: CASALLWGSYGYTF. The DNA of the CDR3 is TGTGCCAGCGCCCTTCTCTGGGGCTCCTATGGCTACACCTTC.